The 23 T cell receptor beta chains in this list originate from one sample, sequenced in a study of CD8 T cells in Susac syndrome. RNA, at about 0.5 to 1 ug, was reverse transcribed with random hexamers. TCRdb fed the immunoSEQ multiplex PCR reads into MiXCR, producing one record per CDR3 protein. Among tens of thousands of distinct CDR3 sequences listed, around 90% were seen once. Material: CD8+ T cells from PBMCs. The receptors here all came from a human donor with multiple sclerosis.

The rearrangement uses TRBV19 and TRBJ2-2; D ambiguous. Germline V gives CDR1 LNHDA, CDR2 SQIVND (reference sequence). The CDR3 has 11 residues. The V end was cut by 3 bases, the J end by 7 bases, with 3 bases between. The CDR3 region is CASSINGELFF. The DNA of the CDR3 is TGTGCCAGTAGTATTAACGGGGAGCTGTTTTTT. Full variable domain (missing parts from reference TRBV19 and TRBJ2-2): DGGITQSPKYLFRKEGQNVTLSCEQNLNHDAMYWYRQDPGQGLRLIYYSQIVNDFQKGDIAEGYSVSREKKESFPLTVTSAQKNPTAFYLCASSINGELFFGEGSRLTVL.

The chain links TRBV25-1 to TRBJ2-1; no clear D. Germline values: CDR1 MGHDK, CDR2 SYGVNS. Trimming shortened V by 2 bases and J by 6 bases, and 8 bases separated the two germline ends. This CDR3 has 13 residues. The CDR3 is CASSEQLANEQFF. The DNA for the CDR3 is TGTGCCAGCAGTGAACAGCTGGCCAATGAGCAGTTCTTC.

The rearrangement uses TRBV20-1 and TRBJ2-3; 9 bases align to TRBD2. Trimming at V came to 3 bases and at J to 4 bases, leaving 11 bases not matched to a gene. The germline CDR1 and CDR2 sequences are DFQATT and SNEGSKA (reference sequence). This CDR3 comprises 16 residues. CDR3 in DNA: TGCAGTGCTAGTCTCGGTAGCGGGAGTATCGCAGATACGCAGTATTTT. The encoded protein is CSASLGSGSIADTQYF.

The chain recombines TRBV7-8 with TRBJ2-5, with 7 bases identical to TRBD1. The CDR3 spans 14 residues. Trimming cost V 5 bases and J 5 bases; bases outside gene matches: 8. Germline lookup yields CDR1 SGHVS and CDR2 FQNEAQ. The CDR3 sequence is CASSPGQQLETQYF. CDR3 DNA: TGTGCCAGCAGCCCGGGACAGCAATTGGAGACCCAGTACTTC.

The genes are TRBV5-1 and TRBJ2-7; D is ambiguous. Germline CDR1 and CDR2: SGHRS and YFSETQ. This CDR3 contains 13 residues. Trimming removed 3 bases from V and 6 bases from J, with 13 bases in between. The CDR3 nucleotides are TGCGCCAGCAGCTACCTCATCTCGTCCGAGCAGTACTTC. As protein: CASSYLISSEQYF.

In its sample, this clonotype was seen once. Written as DNA, the CDR3 is TGTGCCAGCACAGTAGGAGCGGGCCCGGCCTACGAGCAGTACTTC. This sequence encodes CASTVGAGPAYEQYF. The gene calls are TRBV2 and TRBJ2-7, with D possibly being TRBD2 (6 bases). This CDR3 comprises 15 residues. Germline CDR1 and CDR2: SNHLY and FYNNEI. Trimming removed 7 bases at V and 2 bases at J, with 18 bases between.

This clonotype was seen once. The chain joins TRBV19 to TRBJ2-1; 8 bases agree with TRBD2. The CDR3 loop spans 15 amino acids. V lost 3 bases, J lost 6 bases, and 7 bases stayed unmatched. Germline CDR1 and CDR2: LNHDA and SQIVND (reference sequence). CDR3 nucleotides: TGTGCCAGTAGTATGGGGCCCGGGACTAGCAATGAGCAGTTCTTC. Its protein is CASSMGPGTSNEQFF. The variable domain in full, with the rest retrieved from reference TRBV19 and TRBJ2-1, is DGGITQSPKYLFRKEGQNVTLSCEQNLNHDAMYWYRQDPGQGLRLIYYSQIVNDFQKGDIAEGYSVSREKKESFPLTVTSAQKNPTAFYLCASSMGPGTSNEQFFGPGTRLTVL.

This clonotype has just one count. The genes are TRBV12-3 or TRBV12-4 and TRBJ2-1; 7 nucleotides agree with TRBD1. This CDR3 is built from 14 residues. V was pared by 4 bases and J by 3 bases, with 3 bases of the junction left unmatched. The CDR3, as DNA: TGTGCCAGCAGTTGGGCAGGGGGCTACAATGAGCAGTTCTTC. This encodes CASSWAGGYNEQFF.

In DNA form, the CDR3 reads TGTGCCTGGTTTGACAGGGAGGACACTGAAGCTTTCTTT. Translation gives CAWFDREDTEAFF. The chain employs TRBV30 and TRBJ1-1; 7 bases fit TRBD1. Per germline, CDR1 GTSNPN and CDR2 SVGIG (reference sequence). J gave up 3 bases and V 5 bases, and 6 bases lay outside the gene matches. This CDR3 has 13 amino acids. Together with reference TRBV30 and TRBJ1-1, the CDR3 gives the full variable domain: SQTIHQWPATLVQPVGSPLSLECTVEGTSNPNLYWYRQAAGRGLQLLFYSVGIGQISSEVPQNLSASRPQDRQFILSSKKLLLSDSGFYLCAWFDREDTEAFFGQGTRLTVV.

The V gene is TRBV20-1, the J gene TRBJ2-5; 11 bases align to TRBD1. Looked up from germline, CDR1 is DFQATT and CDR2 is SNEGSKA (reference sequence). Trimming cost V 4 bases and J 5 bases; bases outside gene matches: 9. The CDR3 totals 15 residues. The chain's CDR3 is CSATPPGQGVETQYF. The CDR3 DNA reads TGCAGTGCTACCCCGCCGGGACAGGGGGTGGAGACCCAGTACTTC.

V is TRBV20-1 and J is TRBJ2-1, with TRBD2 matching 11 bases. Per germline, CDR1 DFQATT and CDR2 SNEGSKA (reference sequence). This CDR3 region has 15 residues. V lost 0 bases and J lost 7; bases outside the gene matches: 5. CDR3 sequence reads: CSARELAGVSNEQFF. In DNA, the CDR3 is TGCAGTGCTAGAGAACTAGCGGGAGTGAGTAATGAGCAGTTCTTC.

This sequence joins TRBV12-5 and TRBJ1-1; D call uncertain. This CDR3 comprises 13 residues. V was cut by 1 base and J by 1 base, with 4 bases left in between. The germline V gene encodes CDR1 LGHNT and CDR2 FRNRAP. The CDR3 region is CASGLGGNTEAFF. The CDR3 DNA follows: TGTGCTAGTGGTTTGGGGGGGAACACTGAAGCTTTCTTT.

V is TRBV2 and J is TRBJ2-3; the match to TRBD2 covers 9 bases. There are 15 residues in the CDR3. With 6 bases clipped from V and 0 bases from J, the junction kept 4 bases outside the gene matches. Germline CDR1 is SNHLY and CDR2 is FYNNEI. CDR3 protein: CASRATSGSTDTQYF. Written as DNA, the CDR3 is TGTGCCAGCAGAGCGACTAGCGGTAGCACAGATACGCAGTATTTT.

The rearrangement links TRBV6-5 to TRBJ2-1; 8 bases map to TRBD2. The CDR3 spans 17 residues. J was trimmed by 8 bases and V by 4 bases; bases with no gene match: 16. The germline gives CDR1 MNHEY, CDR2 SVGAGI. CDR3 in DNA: TGTGCCAGCAGTTTCCTAGCGGGCAACCCCTCGCACCATGAGCAGTTCTTC. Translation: CASSFLAGNPSHHEQFF.

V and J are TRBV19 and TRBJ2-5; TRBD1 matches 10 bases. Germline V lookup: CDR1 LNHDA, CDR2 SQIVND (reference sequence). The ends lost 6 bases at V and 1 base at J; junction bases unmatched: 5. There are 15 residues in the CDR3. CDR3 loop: CASSRTGGTQETQYF. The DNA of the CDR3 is TGTGCCAGTAGCCGGACAGGGGGTACCCAAGAGACCCAGTACTTC.

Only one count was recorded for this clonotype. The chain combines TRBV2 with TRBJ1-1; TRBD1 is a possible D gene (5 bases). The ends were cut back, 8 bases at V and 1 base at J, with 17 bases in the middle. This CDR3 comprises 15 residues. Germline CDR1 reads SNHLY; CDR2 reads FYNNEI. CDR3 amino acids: CASGERLGANTEAFF. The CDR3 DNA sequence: TGTGCCAGCGGCGAGAGGTTAGGGGCGAACACTGAAGCTTTCTTT.

The CDR3 bases are TGTGCCAGCAGCCAAGGGGAGCTTAAGGCGGGAGCCACAGATACGCAGTATTTT. Protein: CASSQGELKAGATDTQYF. The chain recombines TRBV3-1 with TRBJ2-3; 7 nucleotides agree with TRBD2. The CDR3 is 18 amino acids. V shed 1 base, J shed 2 bases, and the junction held 12 bases outside the gene matches. Per germline, CDR1 LGHDT and CDR2 YNNKEL (reference sequence).

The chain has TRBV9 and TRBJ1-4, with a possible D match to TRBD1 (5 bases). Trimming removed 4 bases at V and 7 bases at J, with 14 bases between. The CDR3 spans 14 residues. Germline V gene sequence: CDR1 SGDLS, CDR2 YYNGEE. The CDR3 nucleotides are TGTGCCAGCAGCCCGGGGCCGGGGAGTGAAAAACTGTTTTTT. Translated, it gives CASSPGPGSEKLFF.

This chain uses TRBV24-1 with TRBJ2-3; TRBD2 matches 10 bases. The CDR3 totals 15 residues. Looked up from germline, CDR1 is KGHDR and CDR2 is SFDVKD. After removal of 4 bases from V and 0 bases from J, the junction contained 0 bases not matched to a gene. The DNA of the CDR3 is TGTGCCACCAGTGAACTAGCGGGAAGCACAGATACGCAGTATTTT. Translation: CATSELAGSTDTQYF.

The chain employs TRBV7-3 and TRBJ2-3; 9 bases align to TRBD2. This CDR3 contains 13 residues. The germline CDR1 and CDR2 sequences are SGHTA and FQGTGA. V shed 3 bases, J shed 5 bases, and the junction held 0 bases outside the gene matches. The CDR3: CASSLTSGDTQYF. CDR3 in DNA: TGTGCCAGCAGCTTGACTAGCGGAGATACGCAGTATTTT.

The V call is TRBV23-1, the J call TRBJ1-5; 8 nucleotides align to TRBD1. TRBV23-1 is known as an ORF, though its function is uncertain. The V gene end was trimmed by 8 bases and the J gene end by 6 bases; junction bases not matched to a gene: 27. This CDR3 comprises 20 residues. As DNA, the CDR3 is TGCGCCAGCTCCCGCCCTCCAGGGGACAGGCGGTTCGAGGGCGGTCAGCCCCAGCATTTT. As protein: CASSRPPGDRRFEGGQPQHF.

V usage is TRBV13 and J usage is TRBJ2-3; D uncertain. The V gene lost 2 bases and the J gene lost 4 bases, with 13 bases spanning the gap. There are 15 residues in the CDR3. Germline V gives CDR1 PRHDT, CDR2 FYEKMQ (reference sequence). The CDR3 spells CASSLINDGPDTQYF. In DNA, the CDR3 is TGTGCCAGCAGCTTAATCAATGACGGTCCAGATACGCAGTATTTT.

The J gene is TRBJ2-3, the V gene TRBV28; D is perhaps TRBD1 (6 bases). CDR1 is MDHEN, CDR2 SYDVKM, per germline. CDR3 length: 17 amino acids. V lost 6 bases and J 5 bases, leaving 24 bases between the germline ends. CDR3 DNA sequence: TGTGCCAGCAGCCTAACCGGGACATTTGTCGACAGAGATACGCAGTATTTT. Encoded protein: CASSLTGTFVDRDTQYF.